One TCR beta chain is described in this entry. The antigen remains undetermined. Its ends do not fully match the called genes, so a read error is possible. Germline V lookup: CDR1 SEHNR, CDR2 FQNEAQ (reference sequence). This CDR3 has 15 amino acids. This record belongs to a study of blood T cells in healthy people across ages. Study outcomes and limitations: Higher diversity, along with more naive CD4+ cells, distinguished long-lived donors from aged donors.

The draw of peripheral blood yielded around 9.6 milliliters from each donor. Alongside a J-beta primer mix, a sample-barcoded 5' primer served in a second PCR lasting roughly 7 to 12 cycles. Template switching added a 12-random-nucleotide identifier to every cDNA molecule. Via MiXCR, TCRdb re-called the 5' RACE reads, giving one row per CDR3 protein. The sample yields 380,000 or so distinct CDR3 sequences, 50% to 60% seen once. The TCR originated in a man in his sixties in good health. The chain links TRBV7-9 to TRBJ2-7; 7 bases are a match to TRBD1. Sequencing was carried out using blood. CDR3 residues: CAGSLVSTGAYEQYF. The CDR3 bases are TGTGCCGGCAGCTTAGTGTCCACAGGGGCCTACGAGCAGTACTTC.